The 9 T cell receptor beta chains below were found in one sample sequenced in a study of blood T cell repertoires in COVID-19. Only in-frame clones appear in the TCRdb table, and some are missing; sequencing was by immunoSEQ multiplex PCR. This table has around 94,000 clones, around 87% appearing once. The specimen sequenced was peripheral blood. These receptors came from a man in his forties or fifties with active or convalescent COVID-19.

Of note for this clone: The sample contains more than one DNA sequence encoding this CDR3. The genes are TRBV19 and TRBJ1-5; 8 bases align to TRBD1. CDR1 LNHDA and CDR2 SQIVND come from the germline V gene (reference sequence). The CDR3 sequence is 14 residues long. J was trimmed by 2 bases and V by 5 bases; bases with no gene match: 2. The CDR3, as DNA: TGTGCCAGTAGTGGACAGGGTGGCAATCAGCCCCAGCATTTT. This encodes CASSGQGGNQPQHF.

This sequence joins TRBV10-3 and TRBJ2-3; the D is unclear. Germline V gene sequence: CDR1 ENHRY, CDR2 SYGVKD. V gave up 0 bases and J gave up 3 bases, with 10 bases separating them. The CDR3 sequence is 15 residues long. The CDR3 spells CAISESADTTDTQYF. CDR3 in DNA: TGTGCCATCAGTGAGTCAGCCGACACGACAGATACGCAGTATTTT.

The chain carries TRBV2 and TRBJ2-4; 8 bases map to TRBD1. The CDR3 is made up of 13 amino acids. With 6 bases clipped from V and 8 bases from J, the junction kept 6 bases outside the gene matches. CDR1 and CDR2 (germline): SNHLY, FYNNEI. The chain's CDR3 is CASRKTGVDIQYF. The CDR3 DNA reads as TGTGCCAGCAGGAAGACAGGGGTGGACATTCAGTACTTC.

This chain links TRBV4-3 with TRBJ2-1; D might be TRBD1 (6 bases). This CDR3 comprises 15 residues. With 0 bases removed from V and 6 bases from J, the gap between germline ends came to 12 bases. Germline lookup yields CDR1 LGHNA and CDR2 YSLEER. The CDR3 region is CASSQDHGRGNEQFF. In DNA, the CDR3 is TGCGCCAGCAGCCAAGATCATGGCAGGGGCAATGAGCAGTTCTTC.

The chain recombines TRBV28 with TRBJ1-2; 8 nucleotides agree with TRBD1. V gave up 3 bases and J gave up 5 bases; unmatched junction bases: 5. This CDR3 comprises 14 residues. Germline V gene data show CDR1 as MDHEN and CDR2 as SYDVKM. DNA of the CDR3: TGTGCCAGCAGTTTGGGACAGGAGAGTTATGGCTACACCTTC. It translates to CASSLGQESYGYTF.

The chain combines TRBV9 with TRBJ1-3; 7 positions agree with TRBD1. Germline CDR1 is SGDLS and CDR2 is YYNGEE. This CDR3 contains 13 residues. The V segment lost 7 bases and the J segment 4 bases; nucleotides outside the gene matches: 5. The CDR3 spells CASGLQGGNTIYF. As DNA, the CDR3 is TGTGCCAGCGGGCTACAGGGGGGAAACACCATATATTTT.

This sequence joins TRBV10-2 and TRBJ1-4; no firm D call. The CDR3 runs 14 residues. Looked up from germline, CDR1 is WSHSY and CDR2 is SAAADI. The V end was cut by 8 bases, the J end by 3 bases, with 13 bases between. DNA of the CDR3: TGCGCCAGCGGGGAGACGATGGCTAATGAAAAACTGTTTTTT. Translated, it gives CASGETMANEKLFF.

The V and J genes are TRBV24-1 and TRBJ2-2; the match to TRBD1 covers 10 bases. Germline CDR1 reads KGHDR; CDR2 reads SFDVKD. Trimming removed 5 bases from V and 6 bases from J; junction bases left unmatched: 5. CDR3 size: 15 residues. Written as DNA, the CDR3 is TGTGCCACCAGTGCGGGACAGGGGCGCGCCGGGGAGCTGTTTTTT. Its translation is CATSAGQGRAGELFF.

This chain links TRBV5-1 with TRBJ1-4, with 10 nucleotides matching TRBD1. From germline, CDR1 is SGHRS and CDR2 YFSETQ. The junction had 3 bases not matched to a gene; V was cut back by 1 base and J by 6 bases. The CDR3 contains 15 residues. Written as DNA, the CDR3 is TGCGCCAGCAGCTTGAAAGGGACAGGGGATGAAAAACTGTTTTTT. Its protein product is CASSLKGTGDEKLFF.